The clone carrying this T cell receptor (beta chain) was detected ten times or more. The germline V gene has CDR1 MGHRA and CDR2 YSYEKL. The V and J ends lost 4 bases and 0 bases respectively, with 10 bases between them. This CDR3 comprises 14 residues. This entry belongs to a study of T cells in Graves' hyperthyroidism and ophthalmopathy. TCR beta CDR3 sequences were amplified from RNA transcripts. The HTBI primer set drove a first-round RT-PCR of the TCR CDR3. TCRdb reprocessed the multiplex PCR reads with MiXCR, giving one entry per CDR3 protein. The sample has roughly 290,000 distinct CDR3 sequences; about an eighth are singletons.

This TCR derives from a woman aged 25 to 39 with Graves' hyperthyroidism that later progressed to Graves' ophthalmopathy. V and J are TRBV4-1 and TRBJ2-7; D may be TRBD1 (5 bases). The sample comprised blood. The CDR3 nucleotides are TGCGCCAGCAGCCCACAGGAACACTCCTACGAGCAGTACTTC. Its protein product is CASSPQEHSYEQYF.